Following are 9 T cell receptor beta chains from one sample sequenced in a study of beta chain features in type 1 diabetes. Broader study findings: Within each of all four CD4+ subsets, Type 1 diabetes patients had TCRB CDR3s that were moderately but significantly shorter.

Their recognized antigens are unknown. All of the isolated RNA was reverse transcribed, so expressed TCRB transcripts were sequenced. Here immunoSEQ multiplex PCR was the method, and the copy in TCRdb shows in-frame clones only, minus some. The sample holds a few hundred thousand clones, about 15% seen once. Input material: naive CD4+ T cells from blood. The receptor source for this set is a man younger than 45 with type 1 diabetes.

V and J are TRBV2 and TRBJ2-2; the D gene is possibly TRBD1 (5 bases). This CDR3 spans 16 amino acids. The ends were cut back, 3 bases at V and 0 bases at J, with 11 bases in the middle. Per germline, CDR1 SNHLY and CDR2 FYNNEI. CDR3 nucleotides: TGTGCCAGCAGTGACAGGGCACCCGCGAACACCGGGGAGCTGTTTTTT. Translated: CASSDRAPANTGELFF.

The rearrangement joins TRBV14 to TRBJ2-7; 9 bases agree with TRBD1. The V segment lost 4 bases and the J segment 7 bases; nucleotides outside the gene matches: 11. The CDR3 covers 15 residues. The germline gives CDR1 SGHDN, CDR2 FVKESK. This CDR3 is CASSRGGTGSREQYF. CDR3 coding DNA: TGTGCCAGCAGCCGAGGGGGGACAGGGTCGCGGGAGCAGTACTTC.

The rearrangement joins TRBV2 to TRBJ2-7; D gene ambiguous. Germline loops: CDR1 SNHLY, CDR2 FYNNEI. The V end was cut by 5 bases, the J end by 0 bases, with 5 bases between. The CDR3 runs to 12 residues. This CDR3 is CASSQVSYEQYF. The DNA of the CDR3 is TGTGCCAGCAGTCAGGTCTCCTACGAGCAGTACTTC.

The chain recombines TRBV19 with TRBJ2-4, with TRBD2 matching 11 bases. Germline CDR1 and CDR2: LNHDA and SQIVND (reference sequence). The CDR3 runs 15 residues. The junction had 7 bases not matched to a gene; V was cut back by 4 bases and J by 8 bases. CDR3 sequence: CASSTLAGESDIQYF. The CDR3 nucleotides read TGTGCCAGTAGTACACTAGCGGGGGAATCGGACATTCAGTACTTC.

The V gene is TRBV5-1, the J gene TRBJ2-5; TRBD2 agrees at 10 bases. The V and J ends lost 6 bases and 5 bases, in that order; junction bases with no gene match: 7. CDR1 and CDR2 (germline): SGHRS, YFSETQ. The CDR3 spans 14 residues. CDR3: CASNPGLARETQYF. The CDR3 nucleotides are TGCGCCAGCAACCCGGGACTAGCGAGGGAGACCCAGTACTTC.

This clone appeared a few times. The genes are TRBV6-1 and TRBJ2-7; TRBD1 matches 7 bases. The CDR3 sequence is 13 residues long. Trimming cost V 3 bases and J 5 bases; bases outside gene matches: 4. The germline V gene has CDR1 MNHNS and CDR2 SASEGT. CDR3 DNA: TGTGCCAGCAGTGACCCGGGACAGAACGAGCAGTACTTC. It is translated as CASSDPGQNEQYF.

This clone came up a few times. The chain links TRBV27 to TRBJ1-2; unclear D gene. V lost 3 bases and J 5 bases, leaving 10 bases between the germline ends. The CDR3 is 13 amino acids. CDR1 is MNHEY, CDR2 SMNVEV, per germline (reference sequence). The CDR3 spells CASSFGDRYGYTF. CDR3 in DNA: TGTGCCAGCAGTTTCGGAGATCGGTATGGCTACACCTTC.

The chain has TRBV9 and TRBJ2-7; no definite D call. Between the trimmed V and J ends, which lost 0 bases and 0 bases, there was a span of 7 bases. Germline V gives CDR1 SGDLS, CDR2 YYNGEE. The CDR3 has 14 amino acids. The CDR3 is CASSVGYTSYEQYF. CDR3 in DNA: TGTGCCAGCAGCGTAGGTTACACCTCCTACGAGCAGTACTTC.

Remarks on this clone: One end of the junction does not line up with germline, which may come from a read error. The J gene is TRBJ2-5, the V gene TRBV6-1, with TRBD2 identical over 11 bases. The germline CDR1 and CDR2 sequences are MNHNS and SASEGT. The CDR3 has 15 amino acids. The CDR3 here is CASREGTSGQETQYF. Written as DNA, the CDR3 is TGTGCCAGCAGAGAAGGGACTAGCGGACAAGAGACCCAGTACTTC.